This T cell receptor (beta chain) was observed in a study of T cell responses to AZD1222 COVID-19 vaccine. Trimming removed 5 bases from V and 3 bases from J; junction bases left unmatched: 2. This CDR3 is built from 12 residues. The V gene's germline CDR1 is SQVTM and CDR2 ANQGSEA. Of note for this clone: Its antigen is still unknown.

Study-wide results and limits: Sampled repertoires all dated from after the peak T cell response. Females outnumbered males among donors, who were mostly white British; clonal diversity was possibly underestimated. Only 6 or 7 individuals given AZD1222 were seropositive at baseline. CD4 TCRs linked to vaccination spanned spike, dominating at 160-218 and 743-854.

Profiling relied on immunoSEQ multiplex PCR, and the TCRdb table lists in-frame clones only, not all of them. This table holds some 98,000 clones, roughly 90% found once. The chain joins TRBV29-1 to TRBJ2-7; 9 bases align to TRBD2. Sequenced material: peripheral blood, taken 28 days after the second AZD1222 dose. This clonotype was obtained from an adult who received the AZD1222 COVID-19 vaccine. The CDR3 here is CSVLSGGYEQYF. CDR3 in DNA: TGCAGCGTTCTTAGCGGGGGCTACGAGCAGTACTTC.